Below, 17 T cell receptor beta chains from the same sample are listed, as sequenced in a study of regulatory T cells in long-lasting Graves disease. Both iRepertoire HTBI primers and Arm-PCR of CDR3 regions were used to build the TCR beta libraries. One entry per CDR3 protein, called by TCRdb with MiXCR from the multiplex PCR reads. Of over 200,000 distinct CDR3 sequences detected, under 20% appear once; the ten largest clones hold 12% to 15%. Documented time point: newly diagnosed GD, antithyroid drugs for less than 3 months. The TCR library used RNA extracted from PBMCs. This sample was also put to use in a study of T cells in Graves' hyperthyroidism and ophthalmopathy.

The sample here was peripheral blood mononuclear cells (PBMCs), taken at new diagnosis, from a patient treated with antithyroid drugs. The receptors come from a woman under 40 with Graves disease.

In this sample, this clonotype turned up a few times. J is TRBJ1-1 and V is TRBV14, with a weak D call TRBD1 (6 bases). CDR3 size: 13 residues. The germline V and J ends were trimmed by 3 bases and 5 bases, with 10 bases remaining between them. The germline gives CDR1 SGHDN, CDR2 FVKESK. CDR3 region: CASSHTGRTEAFF. Written as DNA, the CDR3 is TGTGCCAGCAGCCACACAGGGAGAACTGAAGCTTTCTTT.

This clonotype was seen many times. The chain uses TRBV18 and TRBJ2-7; TRBD1 matches at 7 bases. V shed 4 bases, J shed 4 bases, and the junction held 4 bases outside the gene matches. CDR1 and CDR2 from the germline V gene are KGHSH and LQKENI. The CDR3 runs to 13 residues. CDR3 in DNA: TGTGCCAGCTCACAGGGACAGTCATACGAGCAGTACTTC. Translated, it gives CASSQGQSYEQYF. The complete variable domain, with remaining parts taken from reference TRBV18 and TRBJ2-7, reads NAGVMQNPRHLVRRRGQEARLRCSPMKGHSHVYWYRQLPEEGLKFMVYLQKENIIDESGMPKERFSAEFPKEGPSILRIQQVVRGDSAAYFCASSQGQSYEQYFGPGTRLTVT.

This clonotype appeared a few times. The rearrangement uses TRBV9 and TRBJ1-3; TRBD1 might be the D (5 bases). The CDR3 is made up of 15 amino acids. V was pared by 0 bases and J by 2 bases, with 9 bases between. CDR1 SGDLS and CDR2 YYNGEE come from the germline V gene. CDR3 in amino acids: CASSVGAGAGNTIYF. CDR3 sequence (DNA): TGTGCCAGCAGCGTAGGAGCGGGGGCTGGAAACACCATATATTTT.

The V gene is TRBV2, the J gene TRBJ2-1; the D is unclear. The CDR3 spans 12 residues. CDR1 SNHLY and CDR2 FYNNEI come from the germline V gene. V lost 6 bases, J lost 10 bases, and 13 bases lay in between. The CDR3 protein is CASSPFSREQFF. CDR3 sequence (DNA): TGTGCCAGCAGCCCCTTTTCCAGGGAGCAGTTCTTC.

At least ten counts were recorded for this clonotype. The gene calls are TRBV19 and TRBJ1-5, with TRBD1 matching 9 bases. Per germline, CDR1 LNHDA and CDR2 SQIVND (reference sequence). CDR3 length: 22 amino acids. Trimming at V came to 3 bases and at J to 0 bases, leaving 21 bases not matched to a gene. CDR3 in DNA: TGTGCCAGTAGTATGGGGACAGGGCGTCCGCCTCCCGGGGTTTATAGCAATCAGCCCCAGCATTTT. It yields the protein CASSMGTGRPPPGVYSNQPQHF.

This clonotype has just a few counts. This may come from a read error, since a much larger clone is one base off. The chain recombines TRBV6-1 with TRBJ1-4; possibly TRBD1 for D (6 bases). CDR1 and CDR2 from the germline V gene are MNHNS and SASEGT. This CDR3 contains 17 residues. The CDR3 DNA reads as TGTACCAGCAGGGGAGGTAATTTACCGGAAACTAATGAAAAACTGTTTTTT. Its protein product is CTSRGGNLPETNEKLFF.

This sequence joins TRBV5-4 and TRBJ1-1; D might be TRBD1 (5 bases). Per germline, CDR1 SGHNT and CDR2 YYREEE (reference sequence). Deletions cut 4 bases from V and 11 bases from J, with 12 bases between. The CDR3 sequence is 11 residues long. The CDR3 protein is CASSGGSHAFF. The CDR3 DNA follows: TGTGCCAGCAGCGGGGGGAGTCACGCTTTCTTT.

The chain has TRBV10-3 and TRBJ2-7; D call uncertain. Germline V gene data show CDR1 as ENHRY and CDR2 as SYGVKD. V was clipped by 2 bases and J by 3 bases, with 5 bases between them. This CDR3 comprises 12 residues. CDR3 DNA: TGTGCCATCAGTGAGGCCCGCTACGAGCAGTACTTC. It specifies CAISEARYEQYF.

As concerns this clonotype: Only one base separates this from a far larger clonotype, so it likely reflects a read error. Written as DNA, the CDR3 is TGCAGTGCTAGAGATACCAATGAGCAGTACTTC. This encodes CSARDTNEQYF. The chain uses TRBV20-1 and TRBJ2-5; D uncertain. The CDR3 has 11 residues. V lost 0 bases to trimming and J lost 11 bases, with 10 bases between them. Germline CDR1 and CDR2: DFQATT and SNEGSKA (reference sequence).

V is TRBV10-3 and J is TRBJ1-2, with TRBD1 matching over 8 bases. There are 12 residues in the CDR3. Unmatched junction bases numbered 4, after V lost 7 bases and J lost 6 bases. Germline V gives CDR1 ENHRY, CDR2 SYGVKD. The CDR3 nucleotides are TGTGCCATCAATCAGGGGGCCCATGGCTACACCTTC. It specifies CAINQGAHGYTF.

The chain joins TRBV28 to TRBJ2-7, with 9 bases identical to TRBD1. With V trimmed by 4 bases and J by 1 base, 5 bases remained unmatched. The germline CDR1 and CDR2 sequences are MDHEN and SYDVKM. This CDR3 comprises 15 residues. The CDR3 DNA reads TGTGCCAGCAGTTCTACGGGACAGGGATCCTACGAGCAGTACTTC. Protein product: CASSSTGQGSYEQYF.

This clonotype was seen ten or more times. The gene calls are TRBV20-1 and TRBJ2-6, with a possible D match to TRBD2 (6 bases). Germline V gene data show CDR1 as DFQATT and CDR2 as SNEGSKA (reference sequence). With 6 bases removed from V and 4 bases from J, the gap between germline ends came to 28 bases. The length of the CDR3 is 19 residues. In DNA, the CDR3 is TGCAGTGCACCTTCCCCCCCTCGCGGGGCCAGCCGGGGGGCCAACGTCCTGACTTTC. Amino acids: CSAPSPPRGASRGANVLTF.

V gene TRBV27 combines with J gene TRBJ2-4; 7 positions agree with TRBD2. The CDR3 runs to 16 residues. With 1 base clipped from V and 4 bases from J, the junction kept 7 bases outside the gene matches. Germline CDR1 is MNHEY and CDR2 is SMNVEV (reference sequence). The CDR3 protein is CASSLFPSGFKNIQYF. CDR3 sequence (DNA): TGTGCCAGCAGTTTATTCCCTAGCGGATTTAAAAACATTCAGTACTTC.

This clonotype was observed at least ten times. This chain links TRBV7-9 with TRBJ2-7; D ambiguous. From germline, CDR1 is SEHNR and CDR2 FQNEAQ (reference sequence). Trimming pared 4 bases from V and 6 bases from J, leaving 13 bases between. The CDR3 is made up of 13 amino acids. The CDR3, as DNA: TGTGCCAGCAGCTCCCCACAAAGCATCGAGCAGTACTTC. Amino acid sequence: CASSSPQSIEQYF.

This clonotype has a count of ten or more. The chain joins TRBV5-1 to TRBJ2-1; TRBD1 agrees at 9 bases. The CDR3 length is 16 residues. The germline CDR1 and CDR2 sequences are SGHRS and YFSETQ. V shed 4 bases, J shed 8 bases, and the junction held 13 bases outside the gene matches. CDR3 sequence reads: CASSIDRDRVADEQFF. CDR3 coding DNA: TGCGCCAGCAGCATAGACCGGGACAGGGTTGCTGATGAGCAGTTCTTC.

This clonotype was found many times. The chain combines TRBV6-1 with TRBJ1-1; D gene unclear. The CDR3 contains 13 residues. Between the trimmed V and J ends, which lost 4 bases and 6 bases, there was a span of 12 bases. Germline-derived CDR1 and CDR2 are MNHNS and SASEGT. The CDR3 protein is CASSGQQSAEAFF. In nucleotides, the CDR3 is TGTGCCAGCAGTGGCCAACAATCTGCTGAAGCTTTCTTT.

This clonotype was observed many times. V gene TRBV20-1 combines with J gene TRBJ1-4; D might be TRBD1 (5 bases). Germline V gives CDR1 DFQATT, CDR2 SNEGSKA (reference sequence). The CDR3 has 13 amino acids. V was cut by 5 bases and J by 7 bases, with 14 bases left in between. CDR3 amino acids: CSAAEGHGEKLFF. The CDR3 nucleotides read TGCAGTGCTGCAGAGGGGCACGGTGAAAAACTGTTTTTT.